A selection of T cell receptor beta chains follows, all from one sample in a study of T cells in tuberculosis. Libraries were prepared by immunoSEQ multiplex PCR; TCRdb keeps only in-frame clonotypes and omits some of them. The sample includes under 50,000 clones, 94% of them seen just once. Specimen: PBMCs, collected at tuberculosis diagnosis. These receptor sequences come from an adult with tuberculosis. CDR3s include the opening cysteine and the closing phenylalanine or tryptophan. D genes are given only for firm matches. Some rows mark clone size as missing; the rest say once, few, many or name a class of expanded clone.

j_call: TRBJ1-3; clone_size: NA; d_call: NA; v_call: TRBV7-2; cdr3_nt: TGTGCCAGCAGCCCGTCCGGGGGTGCACCATCTTCTGGAAACACCATATATTTT; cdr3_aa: CASSPSGGAPSSGNTIYF
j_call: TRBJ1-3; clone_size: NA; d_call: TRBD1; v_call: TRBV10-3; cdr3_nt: TGTGCCATCAGTAGTCCGGGACAGGGGGCCTACAGGTTCTTCTCTGGAAACACCATATATTTT; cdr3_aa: CAISSPGQGAYRFFSGNTIYF
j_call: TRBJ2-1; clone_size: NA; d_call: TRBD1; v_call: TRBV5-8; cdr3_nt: TGTGCCAGCACTCTAAGCCCTGGACAGGCCTACAATGAGCAGTTCTTC; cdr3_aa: CASTLSPGQAYNEQFF
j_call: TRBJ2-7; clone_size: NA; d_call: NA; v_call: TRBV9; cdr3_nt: TGTGCCAGCAGCGTTAACGGGAACTACGAGCAGTACTTC; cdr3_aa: CASSVNGNYEQYF
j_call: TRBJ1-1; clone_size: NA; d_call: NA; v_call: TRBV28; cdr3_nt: TGTGCCAGCAGTCAAAGAGGGGGGGGCCTGGGTCGAACTGAAGCTTTCTTT; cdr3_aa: CASSQRGGGLGRTEAFF
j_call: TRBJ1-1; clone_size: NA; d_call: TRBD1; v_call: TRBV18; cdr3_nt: TGTGCCAGCTCACCAGATCGATTGGCAGGGGGCGCGGGCACTGAAGCTTTCTTT; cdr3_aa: CASSPDRLAGGAGTEAFF
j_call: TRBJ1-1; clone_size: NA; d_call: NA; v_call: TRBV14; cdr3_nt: TGTGCCAGCAGCTTAACGGACATCACATCGTACTCGAACACTGAAGCTTTCTTT; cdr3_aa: CASSLTDITSYSNTEAFF
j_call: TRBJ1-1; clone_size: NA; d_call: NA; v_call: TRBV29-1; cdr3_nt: TGCAGCCTAGGGAGTGGCACTGAAGCTTTCTTT; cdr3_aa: CSLGSGTEAFF
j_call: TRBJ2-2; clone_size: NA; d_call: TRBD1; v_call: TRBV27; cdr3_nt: TGTGCCAGCAGTTTTCGGAAACAGGGGGCTACCGGGGAGCTGTTTTTT; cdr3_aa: CASSFRKQGATGELFF
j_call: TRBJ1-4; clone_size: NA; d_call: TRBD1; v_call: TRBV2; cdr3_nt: TGTGCCAGCAGGAGGGGGGGGACAGGGGCTGAAAAACTGTTTTTT; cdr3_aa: CASRRGGTGAEKLFF
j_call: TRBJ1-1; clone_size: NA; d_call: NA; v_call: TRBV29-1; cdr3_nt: TGCAGCGTTGATGAGGGTACCGAAGCTTTCTTT; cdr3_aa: CSVDEGTEAFF
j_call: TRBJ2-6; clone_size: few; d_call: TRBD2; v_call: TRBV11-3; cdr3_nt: TGTGCCAGCAGCTCCAGCGGGGGGGCTGGGGCCAACGTCCTGACTTTC; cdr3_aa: CASSSSGGAGANVLTF
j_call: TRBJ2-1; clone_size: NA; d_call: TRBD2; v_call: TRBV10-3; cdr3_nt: TGTGCCATTCGTGGGACTAGCGGAGGGAGCCTTTCGAATGAGCAGTTCTTC; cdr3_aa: CAIRGTSGGSLSNEQFF
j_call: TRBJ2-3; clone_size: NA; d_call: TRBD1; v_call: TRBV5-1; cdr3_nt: TGCGCCAGCAGCCCCGGGACAGGGTCGGTAGATACGCAGTATTTT; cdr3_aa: CASSPGTGSVDTQYF
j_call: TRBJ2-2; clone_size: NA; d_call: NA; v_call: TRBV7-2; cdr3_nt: TGTGCCAGCAGCTCTGACACCGGGGAGCTGTTTTTT; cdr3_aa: CASSSDTGELFF
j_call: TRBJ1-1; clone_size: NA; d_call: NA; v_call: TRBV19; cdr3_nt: TGTGCCAGTAGCATACCGGCAGGGTTGGTCGGTACTGAAGCTTTCTTT; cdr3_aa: CASSIPAGLVGTEAFF
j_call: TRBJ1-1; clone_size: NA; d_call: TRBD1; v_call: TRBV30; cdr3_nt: TGTGCCTGGAGTGGGGACAGGGCGAACACTGAAGCTTTCTTT; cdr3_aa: CAWSGDRANTEAFF
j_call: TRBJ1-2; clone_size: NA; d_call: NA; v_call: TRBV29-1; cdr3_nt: TGCAGCGCACTAGACAGGAACTATGGCTACACCTTC; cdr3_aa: CSALDRNYGYTF
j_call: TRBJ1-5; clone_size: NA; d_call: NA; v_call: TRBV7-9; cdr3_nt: TGTGCCAGCAGCTTAGACGGGTATCAGCCCCAGCATTTT; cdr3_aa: CASSLDGYQPQHF
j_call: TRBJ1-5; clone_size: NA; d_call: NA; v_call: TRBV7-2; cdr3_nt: TGTGCCAGCAGCCGCCTTGGAGGGTCGCAAGGTCCCCAGCATTTT; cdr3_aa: CASSRLGGSQGPQHF
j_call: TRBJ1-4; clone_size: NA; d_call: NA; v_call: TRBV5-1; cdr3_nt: TGCGCCAGCAGCTCCTACCCCGACACAATAATGAATCGGCTGTTTTTT; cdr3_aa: CASSSYPDTIMNRLFF
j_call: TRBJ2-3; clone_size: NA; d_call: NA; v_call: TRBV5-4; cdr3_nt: TGTGCCAGCAGCTTGGCGGTCCAGGCAGCAGATACGCAGTATTTT; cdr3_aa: CASSLAVQAADTQYF
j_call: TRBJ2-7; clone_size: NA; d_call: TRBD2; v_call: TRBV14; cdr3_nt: TGTGCCAGCAGCCCGACTAGCGGGGGGTCCTCCTACGAGCAGTACTTC; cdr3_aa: CASSPTSGGSSYEQYF
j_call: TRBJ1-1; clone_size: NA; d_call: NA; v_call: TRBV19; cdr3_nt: TGTGCCAGTAGTATAGTTAAGAACACTGAAGCTTTCTTT; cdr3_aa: CASSIVKNTEAFF
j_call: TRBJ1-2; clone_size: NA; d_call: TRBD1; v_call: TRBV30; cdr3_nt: TGTGCCTGGAGTTCAACGAGACAGGGACTCTATGGCTACACCTTC; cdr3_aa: CAWSSTRQGLYGYTF
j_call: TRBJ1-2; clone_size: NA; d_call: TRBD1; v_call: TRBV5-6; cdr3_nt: TGTGCCAGCAGCCCGACAGGGGTCTATGGCTACACCTTC; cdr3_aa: CASSPTGVYGYTF
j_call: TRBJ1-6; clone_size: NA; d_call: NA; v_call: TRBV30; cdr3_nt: TGTGCCTGGAGTGTAATGACAGATAATTCACCCCTCCACTTT; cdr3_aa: CAWSVMTDNSPLHF
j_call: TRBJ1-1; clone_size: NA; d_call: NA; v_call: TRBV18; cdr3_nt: TGTGCCAGCTCACCTCACCGGGCGGGGGACTCTGAAGCTTTCTTT; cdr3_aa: CASSPHRAGDSEAFF
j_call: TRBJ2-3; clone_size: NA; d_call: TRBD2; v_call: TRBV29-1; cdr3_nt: TGCAGCGTTAGCGGGGGCTTTAGCACAGATACGCAGTATTTT; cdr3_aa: CSVSGGFSTDTQYF
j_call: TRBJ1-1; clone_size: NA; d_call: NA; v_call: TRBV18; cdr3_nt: TGTGCCAGCTCCGTTCAGGGGATGAACACTGAAGCTTTCTTT; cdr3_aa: CASSVQGMNTEAFF
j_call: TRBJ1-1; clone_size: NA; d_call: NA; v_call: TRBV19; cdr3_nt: TGTGCCAGTAGTATAGACGGTCCGAACACTGAAGCTTTCTTT; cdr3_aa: CASSIDGPNTEAFF
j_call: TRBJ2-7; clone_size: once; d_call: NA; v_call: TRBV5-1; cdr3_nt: TGCGCCAGCAGCTTGGGCAGGTCCAACTACGAGCAGTACTTC; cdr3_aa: CASSLGRSNYEQYF
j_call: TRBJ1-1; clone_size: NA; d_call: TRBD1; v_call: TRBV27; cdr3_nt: TGTGCCAGCAGCCAATTGTGGACAGGATGGAACACTGAAGCTTTCTTT; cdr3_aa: CASSQLWTGWNTEAFF
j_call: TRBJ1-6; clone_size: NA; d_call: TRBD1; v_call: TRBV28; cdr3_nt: TGTGCCAGCAGTTCTGACAGGGCATTCGGTGGTTCACCCCTCCACTTT; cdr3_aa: CASSSDRAFGGSPLHF
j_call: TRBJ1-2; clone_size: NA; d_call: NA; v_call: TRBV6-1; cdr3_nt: TGTGCCAGCAGTGACAGGGCTTATGGCTACACCTTC; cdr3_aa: CASSDRAYGYTF
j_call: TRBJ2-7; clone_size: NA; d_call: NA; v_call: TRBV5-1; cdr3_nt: TGCGCCAGCAGCTTGGCAGACTACGAGCAGTACTTC; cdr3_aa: CASSLADYEQYF
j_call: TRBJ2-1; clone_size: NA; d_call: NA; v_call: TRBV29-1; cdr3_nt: TGCAGCGTTGTATCCCAGGGCAATGAGCAGTTCTTC; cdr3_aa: CSVVSQGNEQFF
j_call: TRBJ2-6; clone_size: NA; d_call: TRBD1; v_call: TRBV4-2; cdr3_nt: TGTGCCAGCAGCCGGTTAGGGGGCGCTGGGGCCAACGTCCTGACTTTC; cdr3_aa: CASSRLGGAGANVLTF
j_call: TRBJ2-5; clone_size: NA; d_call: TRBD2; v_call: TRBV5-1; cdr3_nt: TGCGCCAGCAGTCGGAGACTAGCGGCCCAAGAGACCCAGTACTTC; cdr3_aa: CASSRRLAAQETQYF
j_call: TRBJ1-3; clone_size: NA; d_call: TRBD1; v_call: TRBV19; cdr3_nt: TGTGCCAGTAGTCGCCGGGACAGATCCGGAAACACCATATATTTT; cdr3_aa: CASSRRDRSGNTIYF
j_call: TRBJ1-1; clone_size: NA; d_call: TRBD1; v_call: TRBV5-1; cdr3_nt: TGCGCCAGCAGCTTCTATACAGGGGGCACTGAAGCTTTCTTT; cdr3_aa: CASSFYTGGTEAFF
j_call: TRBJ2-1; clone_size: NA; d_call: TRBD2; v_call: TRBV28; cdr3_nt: TGTGCCAGCCGGACTAGCGGACCGACTGTCGATCGTTATGAGCAGTTCTTC; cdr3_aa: CASRTSGPTVDRYEQFF
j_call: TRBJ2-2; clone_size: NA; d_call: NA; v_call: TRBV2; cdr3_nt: TGTGCCAGCGGGCGTTACACCGGGGAGCTGTTTTTT; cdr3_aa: CASGRYTGELFF